This passage covers 26 T cell receptor beta chains from one sample sequenced in a study of blood T cells in healthy people across ages. Using a J-beta primer mix together with a sample-barcoded 5' primer, a second PCR was run for about 7 to 12 cycles. TCRdb processed the 5' RACE reads anew with MiXCR; each CDR3 protein has one entry. The profile shows about 1.6 million distinct CDR3 sequences, roughly 30% of them singletons. Sequenced sample: blood. The receptors were sampled from a woman between 25 and 40 years old in good health.

The chain joins TRBV7-2 to TRBJ2-7; D gene unclear. The CDR3 is 15 amino acids. V gave up 5 bases and J gave up 4 bases, with 18 bases separating them. CDR1 SGHTA and CDR2 FQGNSA come from the germline V gene. Here the CDR3 reads CASSARTYRTYEQYF. The CDR3 nucleotides are TGTGCCAGCAGCGCTAGGACCTATAGAACTTACGAGCAGTACTTC.

This clonotype was picked up one time. V and J are TRBV7-8 and TRBJ2-2; D is uncertain. Trimming cost V 3 bases and J 0 bases, with 11 bases left between them. CDR1 and CDR2 from the germline V gene are SGHVS and FQNEAQ. The CDR3 contains 16 residues. In nucleotides, the CDR3 is TGTGCCAGCAGCTTGCGAAGAGGAGCGAACACCGGGGAGCTGTTTTTT. It codes for CASSLRRGANTGELFF.

This clonotype showed up many times. The chain joins TRBV10-3 to TRBJ2-5, with D possibly TRBD1 on 9 matching bases. The CDR3 extends over 16 amino acids. Germline V gene data show CDR1 as ENHRY and CDR2 as SYGVKD. V gave up 6 bases and J gave up 4 bases, with 21 bases separating them. The CDR3 reads CAISDSGTGRRETQYF. The CDR3 DNA sequence: TGTGCCATCAGCGATAGCGGGACAGGGAGGCGAGAGACCCAGTACTTC.

V usage is TRBV5-1 and J usage is TRBJ2-5, with TRBD1 matching over 7 bases. The J call may be incorrect, as the DNA end agrees better with TRBJ2-7. The CDR3 is 12 residues long. The germline V gene has CDR1 SGHRS and CDR2 YFSETQ. The CDR3 here is CASRRDSTEQYF. The CDR3 DNA is TGCGCCAGCAGAAGGGACAGTACCGAGCAGTACTTC.

V is TRBV12-3 or TRBV12-4 and J is TRBJ1-2, with TRBD1 as a possible D gene (5 bases). This CDR3 comprises 15 residues. Trimming removed 7 bases from V and 2 bases from J, with 17 bases in between. CDR3 region: CASTLREGLNYGYTF. The CDR3 DNA is TGTGCCAGCACCCTTAGGGAGGGGTTAAACTATGGCTACACCTTC.

This clonotype occurred many times. The chain uses TRBV7-9 and TRBJ2-7; the D gene is possibly TRBD1 (5 bases). The CDR3 covers 13 residues. V gave up 5 bases and J gave up 2 bases, with 10 bases separating them. Per the germline V gene, CDR1 is SEHNR and CDR2 is FQNEAQ (reference sequence). CDR3 loop: CASSLRDPYEQYF. CDR3 DNA: TGTGCCAGCAGCCTCAGGGATCCCTACGAGCAGTACTTC.

The chain has TRBV20-1 and TRBJ1-3, with 9 bases fitting TRBD1. V was pared by 6 bases and J by 5 bases, with 5 bases of the junction left unmatched. CDR3 length: 13 residues. From germline, CDR1 is DFQATT and CDR2 SNEGSKA (reference sequence). The CDR3 reads CSARDRARNTIYF. CDR3 bases: TGCAGTGCCAGGGACAGGGCGAGAAACACCATATATTTT.

This chain links TRBV6-5 with TRBJ1-1; D remains unclear. Germline assignment: CDR1 MNHEY and CDR2 SVGAGI. V was shortened by 2 bases and J by 2 bases, with 6 bases between the two germline ends. This CDR3 comprises 13 residues. Here the CDR3 reads CASSYGFNTEAFF. CDR3 DNA sequence: TGTGCCAGCAGTTACGGATTTAACACTGAAGCTTTCTTT.

This clonotype was found a few times. This sequence may be a read error, since a much larger clone differs from it by one base. This rearrangement joins TRBV30 to TRBJ2-7; TRBD1 matches 9 bases. CDR3 length equals 12 residues. The trim removed 6 bases at V and 6 bases at J, leaving 6 bases unmatched. CDR1 and CDR2 from the germline V gene are GTSNPN and SVGIG (reference sequence). The CDR3 region is CACSGTGLEQYF. The DNA of the CDR3 is TGTGCCTGCTCCGGGACAGGGCTCGAGCAGTACTTC.

Notes on this clonotype: Given a much more abundant clone one base away, this may be a read error. The rearrangement joins TRBV6-5 to TRBJ2-5; 15 positions agree with TRBD2. The J call could be wrong; TRBJ2-7 is a better fit for the DNA end. This CDR3 has 16 amino acids. Germline CDR1 reads MNHEY; CDR2 reads SVGAGI. The CDR3 DNA reads TGTGCCAGCAGTCGGACTAGCGGGAGGGCTGTGGGCGAGCAGTACGTC. Translating gives CASSRTSGRAVGEQYV.

This chain links TRBV28 with TRBJ2-5; 9 nucleotides line up with TRBD2. The germline V gene has CDR1 MDHEN and CDR2 SYDVKM. The trim removed 8 bases at V and 0 bases at J, leaving 10 bases unmatched. The CDR3 is made up of 16 amino acids. As DNA, the CDR3 is TGTGCCAGCGGTCCTCGTACTAGCGGGTACCAAGAGACCCAGTACTTC. Translation gives CASGPRTSGYQETQYF.

This chain links TRBV20-1 with TRBJ1-1; no clear D gene. The CDR3 has 13 residues. Germline V gene lookup returns CDR1 DFQATT and CDR2 SNEGSKA (reference sequence). V was pared by 0 bases and J by 1 base, with 6 bases between. This chain's CDR3 is CSARDQANTEAFF. CDR3 sequence (DNA): TGCAGTGCTAGAGATCAGGCGAACACTGAAGCTTTCTTT.

In this sample, this clonotype turned up many times. This chain joins TRBV7-9 and TRBJ2-1; D is unresolved. Trimming removed 4 bases at V and 10 bases at J, with 14 bases between. CDR1 is SEHNR and CDR2 is FQNEAQ in the germline V gene (reference sequence). CDR3 length: 13 amino acids. The chain's CDR3 is CASSSGPAGEQFF. In nucleotides, the CDR3 is TGTGCCAGCAGCTCGGGCCCTGCTGGCGAGCAGTTCTTC.

V gene TRBV20-1 combines with J gene TRBJ1-2; 9 bases line up with TRBD1. The CDR3 has 14 amino acids. V dropped 3 bases and J dropped 8; count of bases not matched to a gene: 10. The germline V gene has CDR1 DFQATT and CDR2 SNEGSKA (reference sequence). The CDR3 region has the DNA TGCAGTGCTAGTCCCACCGGGACAGGGACCGGCTACACCTTC. Translation: CSASPTGTGTGYTF.

A note on this clonotype: Its ends do not fully match the called genes, so a read error is possible. V usage is TRBV7-9 and J usage is TRBJ1-4; D unclear. Germline V gene sequence: CDR1 SEHNR, CDR2 FQNEAQ (reference sequence). This CDR3 contains 16 residues. CDR3 in DNA: TGTGCCAGCCGCTTGGGCGGCCGTAGAAGTAATGAAAAACTGTTTTTT. Its protein is CASRLGGRRSNEKLFF.

J is TRBJ1-3 and V is TRBV29-1; D is unclear. Germline CDR1 and CDR2: SQVTM and ANQGSEA. V was cut by 5 bases and J by 0 bases, with 2 bases left in between. The CDR3 sequence is 11 residues long. The CDR3 loop is CSVSSGNTIYF. DNA of the CDR3: TGCAGCGTTAGCTCTGGAAACACCATATATTTT.

This clonotype was found a few times. The chain couples TRBV2 to TRBJ1-5; D is uncertain. The V end was cut by 0 bases, the J end by 4 bases, with 10 bases between. Germline loops: CDR1 SNHLY, CDR2 FYNNEI. The CDR3 length is 15 residues. The CDR3 here is CASSEALGENQPQHF. The CDR3 nucleotides are TGTGCCAGCAGTGAAGCGCTCGGAGAAAATCAGCCCCAGCATTTT.

There are a few counts of this clonotype. The rearrangement uses TRBV30 and TRBJ1-1; a weak D match, TRBD1 (6 bases). CDR1 and CDR2 (germline): GTSNPN, SVGIG (reference sequence). CDR3 length: 13 amino acids. The V and J ends lost 0 bases and 2 bases respectively, with 7 bases between them. CDR3 protein: CAWSVGGNTEAFF. The CDR3 DNA sequence: TGTGCCTGGAGTGTAGGGGGTAACACTGAAGCTTTCTTT.

This clonotype was seen many times. The rearrangement joins TRBV4-2 to TRBJ2-7, with 13 bases lining up with TRBD2. The V and J ends lost 0 bases and 1 base, in that order; junction bases with no gene match: 9. Germline assignment: CDR1 LGHNA and CDR2 YNFKEQ. The CDR3 totals 19 residues. The CDR3 DNA reads TGTGCCAGCAGCCAAGAAGCCACTAGCGGGAGGGCCGTATCCTACGAGCAGTACTTC. It encodes CASSQEATSGRAVSYEQYF.

A few counts support this clonotype. The V gene is TRBV13, the J gene TRBJ2-1; D perhaps matches TRBD1 (5 bases). The V end lost 2 bases, the J end lost 6 bases, and 8 bases lay between the germline ends. CDR1 is PRHDT, CDR2 FYEKMQ, per germline (reference sequence). The CDR3 extends over 13 amino acids. The CDR3 spells CASSLMGRNEQFF. In DNA form, the CDR3 reads TGTGCCAGCAGCTTAATGGGGCGCAATGAGCAGTTCTTC.

This clonotype was counted once. The chain recombines TRBV19 with TRBJ2-3; TRBD2 aligns across 8 bases. Germline V gene sequence: CDR1 LNHDA, CDR2 SQIVND (reference sequence). The CDR3 contains 16 residues. After removal of 3 bases from V and 3 bases from J, the junction contained 8 bases not matched to a gene. The CDR3 DNA reads as TGTGCCAGTAGTATGTTTCCGGGAGGGTATACAGATACGCAGTATTTT. Its protein is CASSMFPGGYTDTQYF.

In its sample, this clonotype was seen a few times. This chain joins TRBV11-1 and TRBJ2-7; no firm D call. Per germline, CDR1 SGHAT and CDR2 FQDESV (reference sequence). The V end was cut by 5 bases, the J end by 2 bases, with 10 bases between. This CDR3 region has 13 residues. This chain's CDR3 is CASSISEPYEQYF. The CDR3 coding sequence is TGTGCCAGCAGCATTTCTGAACCCTACGAGCAGTACTTC.

This chain connects TRBV7-2 to TRBJ1-6; D gene ambiguous. Looked up from germline, CDR1 is SGHTA and CDR2 is FQGNSA. The CDR3 length is 14 residues. V lost 5 bases to trimming and J lost 6 bases, with 11 bases between them. CDR3 sequence: CASSLRVPNSPLHF. The CDR3 coding sequence is TGTGCCAGCAGCCTAAGGGTGCCTAATTCACCCCTCCACTTT.

This clonotype was counted only a few times. The gene calls are TRBV9 and TRBJ1-1, with D possibly TRBD1 on 6 matching bases. Germline V gene data show CDR1 as SGDLS and CDR2 as YYNGEE. The CDR3 runs to 12 residues. V lost 4 bases and J 7 bases, leaving 11 bases between the germline ends. The CDR3: CASSRDKREAFF. DNA for the CDR3: TGTGCCAGCAGCCGGGACAAACGTGAAGCTTTCTTT.

The chain recombines TRBV25-1 with TRBJ2-1; 13 bases map to TRBD2. The length of the CDR3 is 17 residues. Germline lookup yields CDR1 MGHDK and CDR2 SYGVNS. V was clipped by 8 bases and J by 7 bases; unmatched bases: 14. CDR3 sequence: CASDPGTGTSGDNEQFF. The CDR3 DNA reads as TGTGCCAGCGATCCTGGTACCGGGACTAGCGGGGATAATGAGCAGTTCTTC.

The V gene is TRBV15, the J gene TRBJ2-2; no definite D call. Germline assignment: CDR1 LNHNV and CDR2 YYDKDF (reference sequence). The CDR3 is 18 amino acids. V lost 0 bases and J lost 5, with 19 bases in between. The DNA of the CDR3 is TGTGCCACCAGCAGAGATCTAGGGCCCCAAGCCCTAACCGGGGAGCTGTTTTTT. It encodes CATSRDLGPQALTGELFF.